This TCR beta chain is from a study of PD-1 blockade in classical Hodgkin lymphoma. Findings of the study overall: Newly diagnosed patients reportedly had lower baseline TCR diversity than healthy donors. CD4+ TCR diversity, unlike CD8+, rose significantly by C4D1.

All trial patients relapsed after autologous stem cell transplantation. Complete response, partial response or progressive disease constituted the best responses recorded. The germline CDR1 and CDR2 sequences are MNHEY and SMNVEV (reference sequence). The CDR3 covers 14 residues. The trim removed 6 bases at V and 0 bases at J, leaving 5 bases unmatched. Using immunoSEQ multiplex PCR, the repertoire was profiled, and TCRdb retains in-frame clones only, with some absent. The sample records around 43,000 clones, 78% being singletons. Of note for this clone: Antigen specificity is unknown.

The V call is TRBV27, the J call TRBJ2-7; 7 bases line up with TRBD2. The input for sequencing was peripheral blood mononuclear cells (PBMCs), taken at baseline. The receptor was isolated from a human donor with classical Hodgkin lymphoma. The CDR3: CASRGSGSSYEQYF. CDR3 nucleotide sequence: TGTGCCAGCAGGGGTAGCGGGTCCTCCTACGAGCAGTACTTC.